These T cell receptor beta chains were read from a single sample in a study of graft-versus-host responses after intestinal transplantation. The method was immunoSEQ multiplex PCR; TCRdb's version includes in-frame clones alone and lacks a portion of them. Among approximately 100,000 clones, around 86% were seen once, and the ten largest hold over 1.3%. This sample comprised PBMCs, obtained 255 days after intestinal transplant. These receptors were taken from a human patient who received an intestinal transplant, so some T cells may come from the graft donor. Both conserved end residues are part of each CDR3. Fields, in order: V gene, J gene, clone size, D gene, CDR3 protein, CDR3 DNA. The D gene is left open where the match is weak. Clone size is shown for a subset of rows, as once, few, many or a class of expanded clone.

TRBV7-9	TRBJ1-5	.	.	CASSPGGNQPQHF	TGTGCCAGCAGCCCGGGAGGCAATCAGCCCCAGCATTTT
TRBV6-1	TRBJ1-1	.	TRBD1	CASRTGPTEAFF	TGTGCCAGCAGGACAGGGCCCACTGAAGCTTTCTTT
TRBV30	TRBJ1-5	.	TRBD1	CAWSRQGGNSNQPQHF	TGTGCCTGGAGTCGACAGGGGGGAAATAGCAATCAGCCCCAGCATTTT
TRBV10-3	TRBJ2-7	.	TRBD1	CAISSDRGPYEQYF	TGTGCCATCAGTTCGGACAGGGGACCTTACGAGCAGTACTTC
TRBV29-1	TRBJ2-1	.	TRBD1	CSVGTGDRNEQFF	TGCAGCGTTGGGACAGGGGACCGGAATGAGCAGTTCTTC
TRBV7-2	TRBJ2-2	.	TRBD2	CASSQTSGEGGELFF	TGTGCCAGCAGCCAAACTAGCGGGGAAGGCGGGGAGCTGTTTTTT
TRBV5-1	TRBJ2-7	.	.	CASSLLYPRDQYF	TGCGCCAGCAGCTTGTTGTACCCCAGGGATCAGTACTTC
TRBV6-1	TRBJ2-5	.	TRBD2	CASSGTSGGAETQYF	TGTGCCAGCAGTGGGACTAGCGGGGGGGCAGAGACCCAGTACTTC
TRBV28	TRBJ1-1	.	.	CASSSPGAGDTEAFF	TGTGCCAGCAGTTCGCCCGGGGCAGGGGACACTGAAGCTTTCTTT
TRBV13	TRBJ2-2	.	.	CASSLRTHNTGELFF	TGTGCCAGCAGCTTAAGGACACACAACACCGGGGAGCTGTTTTTT
TRBV10-1	TRBJ1-5	few	.	CASNNQINQPQHF	TGCGCCAGCAACAATCAAATCAATCAGCCCCAGCATTTT
TRBV2	TRBJ2-2	.	.	CASSEGGTYRNTGELFF	TGTGCCAGCAGTGAAGGAGGGACTTACCGGAACACCGGGGAGCTGTTTTTT
TRBV7-2	TRBJ2-1	.	TRBD2	CASSLRTSGGANEQFF	TGTGCCAGCAGCTTACGGACTAGCGGGGGGGCCAATGAGCAGTTCTTC
TRBV6-5	TRBJ1-5	few	TRBD1	CASGGTGRPQPQHF	TGTGCCAGCGGTGGGACAGGGCGGCCCCAGCCCCAGCATTTT
TRBV12-5	TRBJ2-1	.	.	CASGLENGNNEQFF	TGTGCTAGTGGTTTGGAGAACGGGAACAATGAGCAGTTCTTC
TRBV7-2	TRBJ2-7	few	TRBD1	CASSYLQGTVEQYF	TGTGCCAGCAGCTACCTCCAGGGGACAGTCGAGCAGTACTTC
TRBV5-8	TRBJ2-3	.	.	CASSLGTGTADTQYF	TGTGCCAGCAGCTTGGGTACAGGGACGGCAGATACGCAGTATTTT